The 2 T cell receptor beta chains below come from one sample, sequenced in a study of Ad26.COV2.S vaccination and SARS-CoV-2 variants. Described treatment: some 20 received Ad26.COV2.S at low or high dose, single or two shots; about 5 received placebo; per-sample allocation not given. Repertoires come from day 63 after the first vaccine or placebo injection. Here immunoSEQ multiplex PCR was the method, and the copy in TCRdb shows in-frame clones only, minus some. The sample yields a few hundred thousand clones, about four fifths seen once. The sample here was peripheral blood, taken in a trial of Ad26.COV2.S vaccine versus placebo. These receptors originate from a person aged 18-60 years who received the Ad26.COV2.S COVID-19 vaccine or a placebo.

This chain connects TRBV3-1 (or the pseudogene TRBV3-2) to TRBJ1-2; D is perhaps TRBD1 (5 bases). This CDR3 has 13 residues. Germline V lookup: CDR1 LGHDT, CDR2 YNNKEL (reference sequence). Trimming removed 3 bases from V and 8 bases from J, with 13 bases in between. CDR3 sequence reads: CASSQDPRDGYTF. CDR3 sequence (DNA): TGTGCCAGCAGCCAGGATCCAAGGGACGGCTACACCTTC.

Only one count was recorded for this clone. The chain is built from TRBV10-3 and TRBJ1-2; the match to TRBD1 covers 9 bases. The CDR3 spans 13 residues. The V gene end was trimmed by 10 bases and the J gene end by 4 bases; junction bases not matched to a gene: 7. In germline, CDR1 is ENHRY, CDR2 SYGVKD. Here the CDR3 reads CATRDRDSYGYTF. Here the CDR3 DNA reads TGTGCCACCCGGGACAGGGACAGCTATGGCTACACCTTC.